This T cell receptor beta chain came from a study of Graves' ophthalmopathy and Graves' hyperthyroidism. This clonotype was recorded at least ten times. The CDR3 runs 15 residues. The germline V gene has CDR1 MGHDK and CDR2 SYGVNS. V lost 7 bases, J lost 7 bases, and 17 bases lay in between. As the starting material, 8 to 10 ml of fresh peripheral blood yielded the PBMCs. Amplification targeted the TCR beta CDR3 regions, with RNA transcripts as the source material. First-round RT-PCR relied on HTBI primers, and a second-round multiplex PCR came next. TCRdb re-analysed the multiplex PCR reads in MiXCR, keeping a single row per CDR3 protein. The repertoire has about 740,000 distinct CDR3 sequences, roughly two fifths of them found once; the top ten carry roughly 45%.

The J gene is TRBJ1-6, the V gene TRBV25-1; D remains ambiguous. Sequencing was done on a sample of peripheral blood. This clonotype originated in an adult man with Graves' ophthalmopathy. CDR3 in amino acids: CASNSLGSINSPLHF. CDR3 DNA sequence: TGTGCCAGCAATTCTTTAGGGAGCATCAATTCACCCCTCCACTTT.